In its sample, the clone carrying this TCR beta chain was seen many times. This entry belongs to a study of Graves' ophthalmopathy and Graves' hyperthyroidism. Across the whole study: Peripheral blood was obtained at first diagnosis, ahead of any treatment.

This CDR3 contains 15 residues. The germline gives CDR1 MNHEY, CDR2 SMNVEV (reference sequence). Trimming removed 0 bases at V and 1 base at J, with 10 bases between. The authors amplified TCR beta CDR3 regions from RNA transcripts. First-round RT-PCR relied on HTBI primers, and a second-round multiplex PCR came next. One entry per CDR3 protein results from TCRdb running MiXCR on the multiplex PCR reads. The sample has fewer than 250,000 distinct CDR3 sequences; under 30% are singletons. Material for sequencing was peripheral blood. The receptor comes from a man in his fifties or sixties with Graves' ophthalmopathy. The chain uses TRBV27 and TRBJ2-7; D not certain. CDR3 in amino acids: CASSLSLGLSYEQYF. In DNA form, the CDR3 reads TGTGCCAGCAGTTTATCACTGGGTTTATCCTACGAGCAGTACTTC.